This T cell receptor (beta chain) was sequenced for a study of T cell responses to AZD1222 COVID-19 vaccine. Whole-study results and caveats: None of the repertoires were sampled until the peak T cell response had passed. Across spike, vaccine-associated CD4 TCRs were found, dominant at 160-218 and 743-854. There were mostly white British donors and more females than males, and clonal diversity was possibly underestimated. Baseline testing showed seropositivity in only a handful of AZD1222 recipients.

This table comes from immunoSEQ multiplex PCR, and its TCRdb copy is limited to in-frame clones, with some not included. The sample holds roughly 200,000 clones, about 90% seen once. The V gene lost 0 bases and the J gene lost 0 bases, with 6 bases spanning the gap. The CDR3 consists of 14 residues. Germline CDR1 is SGHNT and CDR2 is YYREEE (reference sequence). In the case of this clone: The antigen remains unidentified.

The specimen was peripheral blood, collected on day 0 of AZD1222 vaccination. V gene TRBV5-4 combines with J gene TRBJ2-5, with D uncertain. The clonotype originates from an adult in good health. CDR3 protein: CASSLGSNQETQYF. The CDR3 DNA sequence: TGTGCCAGCAGCTTGGGTTCCAACCAAGAGACCCAGTACTTC.